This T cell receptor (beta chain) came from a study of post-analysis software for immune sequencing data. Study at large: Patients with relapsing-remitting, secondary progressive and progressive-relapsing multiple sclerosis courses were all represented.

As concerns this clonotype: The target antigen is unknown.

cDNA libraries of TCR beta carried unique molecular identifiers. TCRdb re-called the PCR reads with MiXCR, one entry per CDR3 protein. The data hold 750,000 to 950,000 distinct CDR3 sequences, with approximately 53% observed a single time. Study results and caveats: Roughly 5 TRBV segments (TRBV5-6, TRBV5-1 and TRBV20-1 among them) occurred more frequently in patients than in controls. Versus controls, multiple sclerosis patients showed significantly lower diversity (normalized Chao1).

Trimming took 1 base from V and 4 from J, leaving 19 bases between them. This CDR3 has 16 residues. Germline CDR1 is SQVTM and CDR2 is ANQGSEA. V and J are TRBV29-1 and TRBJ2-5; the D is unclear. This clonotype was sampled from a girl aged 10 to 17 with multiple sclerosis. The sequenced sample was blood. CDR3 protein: CSVEVDALGPSETQYF. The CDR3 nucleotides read TGCAGCGTTGAAGTAGATGCCCTGGGCCCCTCAGAGACCCAGTACTTC.